A single sample is the source of the 5 T cell receptor beta chains below, sequenced in a study of cytomegalovirus exposure and HLA in healthy donors. The table came from immunoSEQ multiplex PCR; TCRdb's copy has only in-frame clones and leaves some out. The sample has a few hundred thousand clones, roughly 85% seen once. The sequenced sample consisted of PBMCs. The receptors were gathered from a woman younger than 35 in good health and CMV-seronegative.

V is TRBV18 and J is TRBJ1-2; 9 bases are shared with TRBD1. J gave up 5 bases and V 0 bases, and 4 bases lay outside the gene matches. The CDR3 totals 15 residues. Per the germline V gene, CDR1 is KGHSH and CDR2 is LQKENI. The CDR3 sequence: CASSPPGQGWYGYTF. CDR3 DNA sequence: TGTGCCAGCTCACCACCGGGACAGGGATGGTATGGCTACACCTTC.

This sequence joins TRBV6-5 and TRBJ1-2, with TRBD1 matching 10 bases. V gave up 0 bases and J gave up 4 bases; unmatched junction bases: 2. Germline values: CDR1 MNHEY, CDR2 SVGAGI. The CDR3 has 15 amino acids. The CDR3 here is CASSYSGTGVYGYTF. The CDR3 DNA reads as TGTGCCAGCAGTTACTCCGGGACAGGGGTCTATGGCTACACCTTC.

This sequence joins TRBV6-6 and TRBJ2-7; 7 nucleotides agree with TRBD1. Germline trimming cut 2 bases from V and 0 bases from J; bases unmatched to any gene: 4. This CDR3 has 15 amino acids. In germline, CDR1 is MNHNY, CDR2 SVGAGI (reference sequence). The CDR3 DNA sequence: TGTGCCAGCAGTTACGTCCGGGACAGCTCCTACGAGCAGTACTTC. It encodes CASSYVRDSSYEQYF.

By sample share, this clone is medium-sized. V usage is TRBV6-1 and J usage is TRBJ1-2, with D tentatively TRBD1 (5 bases). The V gene's germline CDR1 is MNHNS and CDR2 SASEGT. The CDR3 has 16 amino acids. Trimming removed 1 base at V and 8 bases at J, with 20 bases between. The CDR3 sequence is CASSEEAGGGSGGYTF. CDR3 in DNA: TGTGCCAGCAGTGAAGAAGCTGGGGGGGGGAGCGGCGGCTACACCTTC.

This clone was recorded only once. The chain has TRBV7-2 and TRBJ1-1, with 9 bases aligning to TRBD1. Germline V gene lookup returns CDR1 SGHTA and CDR2 FQGNSA. V lost 5 bases and J lost 11; bases outside the gene matches: 12. The CDR3 loop spans 14 amino acids. The CDR3 DNA reads TGTGCCAGCAGCCGTCGGGACAGGGAGGGCCGGGCTTTCTTT. This gives the protein CASSRRDREGRAFF.